A single sample gave rise to the 20 T cell receptor beta chains below, sequenced in a study of T-cell reconstitution after alpha-beta-depleted transplantation in children (dated by TCRdb to about 2016). This sample's treatment or condition label indicates: allogeneic hematopoietic cell transplantation with graft depleted of TCRalphabeta T cells and CD19 B cells. Library prep was done by PCR. These reads were obtained on an Illumina HiSeq 2500. TCR libraries were prepared with molecular barcoding, using unique molecular identifiers to normalize TCRbeta repertoire quantification. TCRdb applied fastp at Q25 and MiXCR to the public reads, then kept only in-frame beta chains. Each record represents a unique CDR3 protein, reported with the most common genes and DNA among its rows. This sample is represented by fewer than 750,000 distinct CDR3 sequences; around 27% of them were singletons. Approximately 33% of the sample goes to the ten largest clones.

The sequenced sample was PBMCs, obtained before TCRalphabeta/CD19-depleted stem cell transplant. The receptors come from a boy under two years old with Wiskott-Aldrich syndrome, due to receive a stem cell transplant.

The chain combines TRBV24-1 with TRBJ2-1; no firm D call. Germline values: CDR1 KGHDR, CDR2 SFDVKD. Trimming pared 6 bases from V and 6 bases from J, leaving 20 bases between. CDR3 size: 16 residues. In DNA form, the CDR3 reads TGTGCCACCAGTCCTCGCGACCTCGATCTAGTCAATGAGCAGTTCTTC. This encodes CATSPRDLDLVNEQFF.

The chain combines TRBV5-1 with TRBJ2-7; maybe TRBD2 (6 bases). Germline V CDR1 and CDR2: SGHRS, YFSETQ. There are 15 residues in the CDR3. The V and J ends lost 7 bases and 5 bases respectively, with 22 bases between them. CDR3 sequence reads: CASSQGRRAWDEQYF. CDR3 bases: TGCGCCAGCTCTCAGGGCCGGAGGGCCTGGGACGAGCAGTACTTC.

The gene calls are TRBV27 and TRBJ2-7, with D tentatively TRBD1 (5 bases). This CDR3 contains 15 residues. Germline values: CDR1 MNHEY, CDR2 SMNVEV (reference sequence). Trimming removed 3 bases at V and 2 bases at J, with 14 bases between. CDR3 bases: TGTGCCAGCAGTTTTCGACAGTTCGGAGCCTACGAGCAGTACTTC. Amino acids: CASSFRQFGAYEQYF.

This chain uses TRBV5-1 with TRBJ2-7, with 7 bases lining up with TRBD1. V lost 2 bases to trimming and J lost 2 bases; unmatched junction nucleotides: 13. CDR3 length: 17 residues. The germline gives CDR1 SGHRS, CDR2 YFSETQ. The CDR3 sequence: CASSFIQGTELAYEQYF. The CDR3 DNA reads as TGCGCCAGCAGCTTTATACAGGGGACGGAACTAGCCTACGAGCAGTACTTC.

V and J are TRBV3-1 and TRBJ2-7; D remains ambiguous. The germline V gene has CDR1 LGHDT and CDR2 YNNKEL (reference sequence). The length of the CDR3 is 13 residues. V lost 3 bases to trimming and J lost 3 bases, with 9 bases between them. The CDR3: CASSQGKVYEQYF. The CDR3 bases are TGTGCCAGCAGCCAGGGTAAGGTCTACGAGCAGTACTTC.

V and J are TRBV5-1 and TRBJ2-5, with D possibly matching TRBD2 (5 bases). V gave up 5 bases and J gave up 1 base, with 9 bases separating them. Germline CDR1 SGHRS, CDR2 YFSETQ. The length of the CDR3 is 13 residues. The CDR3 loop is CASSRTSQETQYF. The CDR3 DNA sequence: TGCGCCAGCAGTAGGACTTCCCAAGAGACCCAGTACTTC.

This chain links TRBV5-8 with TRBJ2-1; perhaps TRBD1 as D (6 bases). The CDR3 contains 17 residues. V lost 5 bases and J lost 3, with 21 bases in between. Germline V gene lookup returns CDR1 SGHTS and CDR2 YDEGEE. CDR3 residues: CASSPAAQGRVYNEQFF. CDR3 DNA: TGTGCCAGCAGTCCTGCCGCACAGGGTAGAGTCTACAATGAGCAGTTCTTC.

The V call is TRBV29-1, the J call TRBJ2-5, with D tentatively TRBD2 (5 bases). The CDR3 sequence is 12 residues long. Between the trimmed V and J ends, which lost 6 bases and 9 bases, there was a span of 17 bases. CDR1 and CDR2 (germline): SQVTM, ANQGSEA. The CDR3 sequence: CSVKDWLYAQYF. Written as DNA, the CDR3 is TGCAGCGTCAAGGACTGGCTTTACGCCCAGTACTTC.

This clonotype was recorded a few times. J is TRBJ2-7 and V is TRBV2; D unclear. CDR1 and CDR2 (germline): SNHLY, FYNNEI. Between the trimmed V and J ends, which lost 3 bases and 0 bases, there was a span of 12 bases. The CDR3 extends over 15 amino acids. The CDR3 coding sequence is TGTGCCAGCAGTGATCAGGCAGGAAACTCCTACGAGCAGTACTTC. It translates to CASSDQAGNSYEQYF.

This clonotype came up a few times. The chain has TRBV12-3 or TRBV12-4 and TRBJ2-5; D perhaps matches TRBD1 (6 bases). This CDR3 comprises 15 residues. Trimming removed 3 bases at V and 1 base at J, with 12 bases between. The CDR3 loop reads CASSFGSGVQETQYF. CDR3 in DNA: TGTGCCAGCAGTTTTGGTTCAGGGGTCCAAGAGACCCAGTACTTC.

This clonotype turned up a few times. The genes are TRBV12-3 or TRBV12-4 and TRBJ2-1; D might be TRBD2 (5 bases). Trimming took 5 bases from V and 3 from J, leaving 8 bases between them. The CDR3 extends over 13 amino acids. The DNA for the CDR3 is TGTGCCAGCAGTCCACTAGTCTACAATGAGCAGTTCTTC. This translates into CASSPLVYNEQFF.

Only a few counts were recorded for this clonotype. V gene TRBV29-1 combines with J gene TRBJ2-1; 10 nucleotides match TRBD2. CDR1 is SQVTM and CDR2 is ANQGSEA in the germline V gene. The length of the CDR3 is 16 residues. V lost 1 base, J lost 4 bases, and 7 bases stayed unmatched. The DNA of the CDR3 is TGCAGCGTTGAAGGGGCACCTAGCGGGGGTTACAATGAGCAGTTCTTC. Its protein is CSVEGAPSGGYNEQFF.

There are a few counts of this clonotype. V usage is TRBV5-1 and J usage is TRBJ2-2; TRBD2 matches 14 bases. The CDR3 loop spans 19 amino acids. V gave up 4 bases and J gave up 5 bases; unmatched junction bases: 13. CDR1 is SGHRS and CDR2 is YFSETQ in the germline V gene. CDR3 sequence (DNA): TGCGCCAGCAGCGACTTTGGACTAGCGGGAGGAACCCGAACCGGGGAGCTGTTTTTT. This codes for CASSDFGLAGGTRTGELFF.

This clonotype has only a few counts. The CDR3 reads CASSLRTGNTRDQPQHF. The CDR3 DNA is TGCGCCAGCAGCCTACGGACAGGTAATACTAGGGATCAGCCCCAGCATTTT. The chain joins TRBV4-1 to TRBJ1-5, with 7 nucleotides matching TRBD1. V lost 4 bases and J lost 5; bases outside the gene matches: 14. Germline CDR1 MGHRA, CDR2 YSYEKL. This CDR3 has 17 amino acids.

This rearrangement joins TRBV5-1 to TRBJ2-1; 8 bases map to TRBD2. There are 15 residues in the CDR3. Germline CDR1 SGHRS, CDR2 YFSETQ. The junction had 7 bases not matched to a gene; V was cut back by 4 bases and J by 4 bases. CDR3 in amino acids: CASSPLAAVYNEQFF. The CDR3 nucleotides read TGCGCCAGCAGCCCACTAGCGGCGGTATACAATGAGCAGTTCTTC.

The gene calls are TRBV10-3 and TRBJ2-1; 8 bases map to TRBD2. This CDR3 has 15 residues. V was clipped by 3 bases and J by 7 bases; unmatched bases: 8. Germline values: CDR1 ENHRY, CDR2 SYGVKD. Written as DNA, the CDR3 is TGTGCCATCAGTGAACGCGCGGGGGGCCAGAATGAGCAGTTCTTC. This translates into CAISERAGGQNEQFF.

This clonotype was seen a handful of times. This chain uses TRBV5-1 with TRBJ2-6, with 11 bases aligning to TRBD2. V lost 4 bases to trimming and J lost 0 bases; unmatched junction nucleotides: 3. This CDR3 is 17 amino acids long. Per germline, CDR1 SGHRS and CDR2 YFSETQ. The CDR3 is CASSGTSGSSGANVLTF. The CDR3, as DNA: TGCGCCAGCAGCGGGACTAGCGGTAGCTCTGGGGCCAACGTCCTGACTTTC.

This clonotype occurred a few times. The V call is TRBV20-1, the J call TRBJ2-7; TRBD2 matches 8 bases. The CDR3 sequence is 14 residues long. The germline V gene has CDR1 DFQATT and CDR2 SNEGSKA (reference sequence). Trimming at V came to 3 bases and at J to 0 bases, leaving 4 bases not matched to a gene. In DNA form, the CDR3 reads TGCAGTGCTAGGAGCGGGAGTTTCTCCTACGAGCAGTACTTC. Its protein is CSARSGSFSYEQYF.

The V call is TRBV5-4, the J call TRBJ2-3; D is undetermined. This CDR3 comprises 15 residues. Germline values: CDR1 SGHNT, CDR2 YYREEE (reference sequence). V dropped 1 base and J dropped 0 bases, with 9 bases sitting between them. The CDR3 DNA sequence: TGTGCCAGCAGCTTGTACTCTTCTAGCACAGATACGCAGTATTTT. Translated: CASSLYSSSTDTQYF. The full variable domain, in which reference TRBV5-4 and TRBJ2-3 provide the parts outside the CDR3, is ETGVTQSPTHLIKTRGQQVTLRCSSQSGHNTVSWYQQALGQGPQFIFQYYREEENGRGNFPPRFSGLQFPNYSSELNVNALELDDSALYLCASSLYSSSTDTQYFGPGTRLTVL.

The chain joins TRBV5-1 to TRBJ2-5; TRBD2 aligns across 12 bases. The CDR3 is made up of 14 amino acids. The trim removed 5 bases at V and 5 bases at J, leaving 4 bases unmatched. The germline V gene encodes CDR1 SGHRS and CDR2 YFSETQ. CDR3 protein: CASRMTSGSETQYF. The CDR3 coding sequence is TGCGCCAGCAGGATGACTAGCGGGAGTGAGACCCAGTACTTC.